This TCR beta chain comes out of a study of T-cell memory formation after mild COVID-19. The overall study: TCR clustering was largely donor specific.

The CDR3 has 17 amino acids. CDR1 is LNHNV and CDR2 is YYDKDF in the germline V gene (reference sequence). V shed 0 bases and J shed 3 bases, with 15 bases lying between them. Constant-segment-primed 5'RACE gave TCR alpha and TCR beta cDNA libraries with sample barcodes and UMIs. TCRdb called the 5' RACE reads again in MiXCR, with one record for every CDR3 protein. The top ten clones hold over 10% of a sample with 350,000 to 500,000 distinct CDR3 sequences, 20% to 25% of them seen once. The TCR originated in an adult woman who had mild COVID-19 (a few samples of this study predate the infection). Cell type and time point are not known. Sequenced sample: PBMCs or a T cell subset sorted from them (not recorded which). The chain joins TRBV15 to TRBJ1-5; D remains ambiguous. CDR3 loop: CATSRDRVQRPNQPQHF. CDR3 nucleotide sequence: TGTGCCACCAGCAGAGATCGGGTACAGCGACCCAATCAGCCCCAGCATTTT.